The 22 T cell receptor beta chains presented below share a single source sample, sequenced in a study of T cells in Graves' hyperthyroidism and ophthalmopathy (dated by TCRdb to about 2019). Preparation of the library involved multiplex PCR. Sequencing took place on an Illumina HiSeq 2000. Amplification of TCR beta CDR3 regions was carried out from RNA transcripts. The first round of RT-PCR for the TCR CDR3 was performed with the HTBI primer set and the Qiagen OneStep RT-PCR kit. TCRdb reanalyzed the raw reads on its own, using fastp at Q25 for trimming and MiXCR for clone calling, and kept in-frame beta chains. Under each unique CDR3 protein, matching rows form one entry showing the most common genes and DNA. The sample records about 570,000 distinct CDR3 sequences, under 60% of which are singletons. The ten largest clones take up around 20% of the sample. Sample: peripheral blood or thyroid tissue (not recorded which). The receptor set was obtained from an adult woman with Graves' disease, either hyperthyroidism or ophthalmopathy (not recorded which).

The rearrangement links TRBV28 to TRBJ2-5; TRBD1 matches 7 bases. J lost 5 bases, V lost 7 bases, and 4 bases had no gene match. The CDR3 loop spans 12 amino acids. Germline V CDR1 and CDR2: MDHEN, SYDVKM. The DNA for the CDR3 is TGTGCCAGCACCACGGACAGGGAGACCCAGTACTTC. This gives the protein CASTTDRETQYF. The full variable domain, in which reference TRBV28 and TRBJ2-5 provide the parts outside the CDR3, is DVKVTQSSRYLVKRTGEKVFLECVQDMDHENMFWYRQDPGLGLRLIYFSYDVKMKEKGDIPEGYSVSREKKERFSLILESASTNQTSMYLCASTTDRETQYFGPGTRLLVL.

This clonotype showed up many times. The chain couples TRBV20-1 to TRBJ2-7; D unclear. The germline V gene has CDR1 DFQATT and CDR2 SNEGSKA (reference sequence). There are 10 residues in the CDR3. V was cut by 7 bases and J by 4 bases, with 8 bases left in between. Here the CDR3 DNA reads TGCAGTGTTCGACCGTACGAGCAGTACTTC. Translation gives CSVRPYEQYF.

The CDR3 reads CSAEGLLNQETQYF. The CDR3 DNA reads as TGCAGTGCTGAGGGACTCCTCAACCAAGAGACCCAGTACTTC. The V call is TRBV20-1, the J call TRBJ2-7; a weak D match, TRBD2 (6 bases). The end of the DNA is better explained by TRBJ2-5, so the J call may be wrong. Germline CDR1 and CDR2: DFQATT and SNEGSKA (reference sequence). The CDR3 has 14 residues.

This clonotype was seen at least ten times. V gene TRBV2 combines with J gene TRBJ1-4; TRBD1 agrees at 9 bases. V dropped 4 bases and J dropped 7; count of bases not matched to a gene: 10. CDR3 size: 16 residues. Germline CDR1 reads SNHLY; CDR2 reads FYNNEI. This CDR3 reads CASSAGTGRLAEKLFF. The CDR3 DNA reads as TGTGCCAGCAGTGCCGGGACAGGGCGCCTGGCTGAAAAACTGTTTTTT. The whole variable domain, filled in from reference TRBV2 and TRBJ1-4, reads EPEVTQTPSHQVTQMGQEVILRCVPISNHLYFYWYRQILGQKVEFLVSFYNNEISEKSEIFDDQFSVERPDGSNFTLKIRSTKLEDSAMYFCASSAGTGRLAEKLFFGSGTQLSVL.

This clonotype appeared many times. The chain employs TRBV28 and TRBJ1-1, with D hard to call. Germline assignment: CDR1 MDHEN and CDR2 SYDVKM. Trimming left V 10 bases short and J 6 bases short, with 9 bases between. The CDR3 has 10 residues. The DNA for the CDR3 is TGTGCCATTGGCGGGTCTGAAGCTTTCTTT. This encodes CAIGGSEAFF.

This clonotype was counted ten times or more. The chain has TRBV6-5 and TRBJ1-4; TRBD1 agrees at 9 bases. Losses at the gene ends were 5 bases for V and 5 bases for J; bases not matched to a gene: 9. The CDR3 is 16 amino acids. CDR1 MNHEY and CDR2 SVGAGI come from the germline V gene. CDR3 loop: CASSATSGTGNEKLFF. The CDR3 coding sequence is TGTGCCAGCAGTGCGACCTCCGGGACAGGGAATGAAAAACTGTTTTTT.

The sample holds many counts of this clonotype. The chain joins TRBV5-1 to TRBJ2-2; 9 positions match TRBD1. Looked up from germline, CDR1 is SGHRS and CDR2 is YFSETQ. After removal of 4 bases from V and 3 bases from J, the junction contained 16 bases not matched to a gene. The CDR3 contains 19 residues. This chain's CDR3 is CASSPTPTGGSDYTGELFF. CDR3 DNA: TGCGCCAGCAGCCCCACGCCGACAGGGGGTAGCGATTACACCGGGGAGCTGTTTTTT.

This clonotype was detected ten times or more. The V call is TRBV3-1, the J call TRBJ1-2; a possible D gene is TRBD1 (5 bases). Germline lookup yields CDR1 LGHDT and CDR2 YNNKEL (reference sequence). Between the trimmed V and J ends, which lost 6 bases and 8 bases, there was a span of 19 bases. The CDR3 spans 14 residues. For the CDR3, the DNA is TGTGCCAGCAGGGCGCTTAAGGGGATTGAGGGCTACACCTTC. Protein sequence: CASRALKGIEGYTF.

This clonotype was detected many times. This chain uses TRBV29-1 with TRBJ1-2; TRBD1 matches 8 bases. Trimming took 4 bases from V and 3 from J; bases not matched to a gene: 7. Germline-derived CDR1 and CDR2 are SQVTM and ANQGSEA. The CDR3 has 14 residues. This chain's CDR3 is CSVGGQGDDYGYTF. DNA for the CDR3: TGCAGCGTTGGTGGACAGGGAGACGACTATGGCTACACCTTC.

The genes are TRBV6-2 or TRBV6-3 and TRBJ1-1; D might be TRBD1 (6 bases). This CDR3 comprises 16 residues. The ends were cut back, 5 bases at V and 0 bases at J, with 16 bases in the middle. CDR1 MNHEY and CDR2 SVGEGT come from the germline V gene. Here the CDR3 DNA reads TGTGCCAGCAGTGAAGCGACAGGAGTTATGAACACTGAAGCTTTCTTT. Translating it yields CASSEATGVMNTEAFF.

About this clonotype: A read error is possible here, since a much larger clone lies one base away. The chain joins TRBV6-5 to TRBJ1-5; TRBD1 might be the D (5 bases). The germline gives CDR1 MNHEY, CDR2 SVGAGI. The CDR3 is made up of 14 amino acids. The CDR3 spells CAGSPGAFNQPQHF. The CDR3 DNA sequence: TGTGCCGGCAGCCCCGGGGCCTTCAATCAGCCCCAGCATTTT.

At least ten counts were recorded for this clonotype. The CDR3 loop is CASSDGRTSSYEQYF. The CDR3 DNA reads TGTGCCAGCAGTGATGGCCGGACGAGCTCCTACGAGCAGTACTTC. The chain links TRBV2 to TRBJ2-7, with unresolved D. This CDR3 contains 15 residues. V lost 3 bases and J 0 bases, leaving 12 bases between the germline ends. The V gene's germline CDR1 is SNHLY and CDR2 FYNNEI.

Ten or more counts support this clonotype. The rearrangement joins TRBV7-3 to TRBJ2-6; the match to TRBD2 covers 10 bases. Trimming took 4 bases from V and 3 from J; bases not matched to a gene: 3. This CDR3 is 16 amino acids long. Germline V gives CDR1 SGHTA, CDR2 FQGTGA. The DNA for the CDR3 is TGTGCCAGCAGCTCTAGCGGGAGTCTTGGGGCCAACGTCCTGACTTTC. Its translation: CASSSSGSLGANVLTF.

This clonotype was counted only a few times. This sequence joins TRBV7-2 and TRBJ1-1; D remains ambiguous. The CDR3 consists of 13 residues. Trimming left V 1 base short and J 11 bases short, with 14 bases between. Germline assignment: CDR1 SGHTA and CDR2 FQGNSA. The CDR3 DNA reads TGTGCCAGCAGCTTAGGCTGGGCTAGCGGGGCTTTCTTT. Its protein product is CASSLGWASGAFF. The variable domain in full, with the rest retrieved from reference TRBV7-2 and TRBJ1-1, is GAGVSQSPSNKVTEKGKDVELRCDPISGHTALYWYRQSLGQGLEFLIYFQGNSAPDKSGLPSDRFSAERTGGSVSTLTIQRTQQEDSAVYLCASSLGWASGAFFGQGTRLTVV.

This clonotype was picked up many times. V is TRBV5-1 and J is TRBJ2-2; tentative D call: TRBD2 (6 bases). V lost 5 bases to trimming and J lost 0 bases, with 14 bases between them. This CDR3 contains 16 residues. The germline CDR1 and CDR2 sequences are SGHRS and YFSETQ. CDR3 sequence reads: CASSLMASANTGELFF. Written as DNA, the CDR3 is TGCGCCAGCAGTCTGATGGCTAGCGCGAACACCGGGGAGCTGTTTTTT.

This clonotype was counted many times. This chain uses TRBV12-3 or TRBV12-4 with TRBJ1-2, with 11 bases fitting TRBD1. Losses at the gene ends were 3 bases for V and 7 bases for J; bases not matched to a gene: 4. The CDR3 covers 14 residues. As DNA, the CDR3 is TGTGCCAGCAGTTTCGGGGGGACAGGGGGTGGCTACACCTTC. This gives the protein CASSFGGTGGGYTF.

The V and J genes are TRBV10-3 and TRBJ1-1; TRBD1 might be the D (5 bases). CDR3 length: 12 amino acids. CDR1 ENHRY and CDR2 SYGVKD come from the germline V gene. Between the trimmed V and J ends, which lost 6 bases and 2 bases, there was a span of 7 bases. The DNA for the CDR3 is TGTGCCATCAGGGGGGGAAACACTGAAGCTTTCTTT. As protein: CAIRGGNTEAFF.

This clonotype was counted at least ten times. The V gene is TRBV15, the J gene TRBJ1-4; D is perhaps TRBD1 (5 bases). The CDR3 has 15 residues. Germline V gene sequence: CDR1 LNHNV, CDR2 YYDKDF (reference sequence). V lost 4 bases, J lost 6 bases, and 15 bases lay in between. The CDR3 here is CATSTPGELHEKLFF. The CDR3 DNA reads as TGTGCCACCAGCACTCCGGGGGAGTTACATGAAAAACTGTTTTTT. The variable domain in full, completed from reference TRBV15 and TRBJ1-4, reads DAMVIQNPRYQVTQFGKPVTLSCSQTLNHNVMYWYQQKSSQAPKLLFHYYDKDFNNEADTPDNFQSRRPNTSFCFLDIRSPGLGDTAMYLCATSTPGELHEKLFFGSGTQLSVL.

This clonotype was seen repeatedly, ten times or more. The rearrangement links TRBV28 to TRBJ1-6, with D perhaps matching TRBD1 (5 bases). Deletions cut 3 bases from V and 7 bases from J, with 16 bases between. Per the germline V gene, CDR1 is MDHEN and CDR2 is SYDVKM. CDR3 size: 16 residues. The CDR3 spells CASSLSQGAGNSPLHF. The CDR3 bases are TGTGCCAGCAGTTTGTCCCAAGGGGCTGGCAATTCACCCCTCCACTTT.

The rearrangement joins TRBV7-8 to TRBJ2-5; TRBD2 might be the D (6 bases). The ends were cut back, 5 bases at V and 2 bases at J, with 12 bases in the middle. Germline values: CDR1 SGHVS, CDR2 FQNEAQ. This CDR3 has 14 amino acids. The CDR3 reads CASSQRVGQETQYF. CDR3 nucleotides: TGTGCCAGCAGCCAGCGGGTAGGACAAGAGACCCAGTACTTC. Together with reference TRBV7-8 and TRBJ2-5, the CDR3 gives the full variable domain: GAGVSQSPRYKVAKRGQDVALRCDPISGHVSLFWYQQALGQGPEFLTYFQNEAQLDKSGLPSDRFFAERPEGSVSTLKIQRTQQEDSAVYLCASSQRVGQETQYFGPGTRLLVL.

J is TRBJ1-5 and V is TRBV12-3 or TRBV12-4; D is perhaps TRBD1 (5 bases). With 3 bases removed from V and 11 bases from J, the gap between germline ends came to 26 bases. This CDR3 region has 17 residues. The CDR3 reads CASSLGTSGSLRETQHF. CDR3 sequence (DNA): TGTGCCAGCAGTTTGGGGACTAGCGGGAGTTTGCGGGAGACCCAGCATTTT.

Comment on this clonotype: The CDR3 ends on some other residue instead of the conserved phenylalanine or tryptophan, so this is likely a read error. The DNA is left out, because the CDR3 cannot be placed on it with certainty; the CDR3 is given as TCRdb lists it. The chain joins TRBV7-2 to TRBJ1-4. Germline V gives CDR1 SGHTA, CDR2 FQGNSA. Including both end residues, the CDR3 is 10 amino acids long. The CDR3 loop is CASSPTGLSY.